The sequence of this T cell receptor beta chain was determined in a study of T cell changes during pregnancy in multiple sclerosis. Using immunoSEQ multiplex PCR, the repertoire was profiled, and TCRdb retains in-frame clones only, with some absent. The repertoire consists of approximately 43,000 clones, with approximately 94% occurring once and the leading ten covering 7% to 8.5%. J gave up 3 bases and V 4 bases, and 6 bases lay outside the gene matches. The germline V gene encodes CDR1 LGHNA and CDR2 YNFKEQ. This CDR3 is built from 14 residues. The TCR originated in a female donor with multiple sclerosis, enrolled in a pregnancy study. The genes are TRBV4-2 and TRBJ2-7; 7 bases fit TRBD1. Sample: CD8+ T cells from peripheral blood mononuclear cells, taken in the third trimester of pregnancy. The CDR3 loop is CASSRQGVSYEQYF. CDR3 nucleotides: TGTGCCAGCAGCCGGCAGGGGGTCAGCTACGAGCAGTACTTC.